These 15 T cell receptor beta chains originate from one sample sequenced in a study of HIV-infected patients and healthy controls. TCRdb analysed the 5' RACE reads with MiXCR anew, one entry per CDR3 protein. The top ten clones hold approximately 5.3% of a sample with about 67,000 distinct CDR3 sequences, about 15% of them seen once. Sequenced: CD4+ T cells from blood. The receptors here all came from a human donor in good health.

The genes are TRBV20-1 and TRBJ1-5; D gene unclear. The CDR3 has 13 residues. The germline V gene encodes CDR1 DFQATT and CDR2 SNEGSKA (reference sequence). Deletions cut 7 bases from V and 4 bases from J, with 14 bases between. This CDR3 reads CSVKAQINQPQHF. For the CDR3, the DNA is TGCAGTGTGAAAGCACAGATTAATCAGCCCCAGCATTTT.

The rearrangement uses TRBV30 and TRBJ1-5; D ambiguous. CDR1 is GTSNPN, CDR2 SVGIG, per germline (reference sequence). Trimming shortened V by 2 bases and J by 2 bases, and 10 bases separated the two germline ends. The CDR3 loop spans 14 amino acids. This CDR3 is CAWSFLGGNQPQHF. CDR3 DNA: TGTGCCTGGAGTTTCCTAGGAGGCAATCAGCCCCAGCATTTT.

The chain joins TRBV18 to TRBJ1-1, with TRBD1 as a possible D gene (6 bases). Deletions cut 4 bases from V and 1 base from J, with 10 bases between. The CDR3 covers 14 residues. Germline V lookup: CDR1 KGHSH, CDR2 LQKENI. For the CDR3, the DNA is TGTGCCAGCTCACGTGACAGGAAGAACACTGAAGCTTTCTTT. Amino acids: CASSRDRKNTEAFF.

This chain's CDR3 is CASSLERLAWGNEQFF. The CDR3 DNA is TGCGCCAGCAGCCTGGAAAGACTAGCGTGGGGAAATGAGCAGTTCTTC. The chain carries TRBV5-1 and TRBJ2-1; 8 nucleotides line up with TRBD2. Germline CDR1 and CDR2: SGHRS and YFSETQ. After removal of 4 bases from V and 7 bases from J, the junction contained 13 bases not matched to a gene. This CDR3 region has 16 residues.

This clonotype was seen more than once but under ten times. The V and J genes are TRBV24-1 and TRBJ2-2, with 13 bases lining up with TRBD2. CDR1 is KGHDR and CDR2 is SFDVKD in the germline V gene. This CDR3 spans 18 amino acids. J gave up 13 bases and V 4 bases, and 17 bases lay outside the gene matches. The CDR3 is CATSEPLPGTSGAPMLFF. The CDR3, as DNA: TGTGCCACCAGTGAGCCCCTTCCCGGGACTAGCGGGGCCCCGATGCTGTTTTTT.

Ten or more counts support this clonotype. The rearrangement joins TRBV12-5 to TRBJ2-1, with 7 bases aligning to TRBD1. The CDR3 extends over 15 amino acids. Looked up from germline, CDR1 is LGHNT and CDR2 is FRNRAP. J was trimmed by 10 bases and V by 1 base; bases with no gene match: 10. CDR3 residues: CASGLGTGLGGEQFF. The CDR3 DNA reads TGTGCTAGTGGTTTGGGGACAGGCTTGGGTGGGGAGCAGTTCTTC.

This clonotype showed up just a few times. The chain's CDR3 is CAIGGTETGYTF. The CDR3 region has the DNA TGTGCCATCGGGGGGACAGAAACTGGCTACACCTTC. V usage is TRBV10-3 and J usage is TRBJ1-2; TRBD1 aligns across 7 bases. After removal of 8 bases from V and 7 bases from J, the junction contained 7 bases not matched to a gene. This CDR3 contains 12 residues. Germline loops: CDR1 ENHRY, CDR2 SYGVKD.

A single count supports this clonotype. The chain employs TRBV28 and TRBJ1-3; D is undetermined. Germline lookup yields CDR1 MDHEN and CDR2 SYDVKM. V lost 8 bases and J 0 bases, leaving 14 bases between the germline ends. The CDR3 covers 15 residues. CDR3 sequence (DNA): TGTGCCAGCGGCTCACTCCCGTCCTCTGGAAACACCATATATTTT. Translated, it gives CASGSLPSSGNTIYF.

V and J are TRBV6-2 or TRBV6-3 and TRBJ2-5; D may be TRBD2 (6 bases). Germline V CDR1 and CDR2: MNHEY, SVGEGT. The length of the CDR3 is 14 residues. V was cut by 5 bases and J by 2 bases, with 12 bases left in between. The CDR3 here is CASSILAPQETQYF. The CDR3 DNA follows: TGTGCCAGCAGTATCCTAGCGCCTCAAGAGACCCAGTACTTC.

This CDR3 reads CASSRATGVSPLHF. The CDR3 DNA follows: TGTGCCAGCAGCAGGGCGACAGGGGTTTCACCCCTCCACTTT. This chain connects TRBV14 to TRBJ1-6; the match to TRBD1 covers 8 bases. The CDR3 length is 14 residues. Germline CDR1 SGHDN, CDR2 FVKESK. V shed 5 bases and J 9 bases; nucleotides not matched to a gene: 6.

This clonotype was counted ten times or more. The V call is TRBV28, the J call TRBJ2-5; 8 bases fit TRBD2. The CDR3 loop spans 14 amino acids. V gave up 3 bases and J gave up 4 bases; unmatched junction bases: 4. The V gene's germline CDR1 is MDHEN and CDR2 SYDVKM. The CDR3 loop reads CASSFRGGRETQYF. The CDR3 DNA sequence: TGTGCCAGCAGTTTCCGGGGGGGCAGAGAGACCCAGTACTTC.

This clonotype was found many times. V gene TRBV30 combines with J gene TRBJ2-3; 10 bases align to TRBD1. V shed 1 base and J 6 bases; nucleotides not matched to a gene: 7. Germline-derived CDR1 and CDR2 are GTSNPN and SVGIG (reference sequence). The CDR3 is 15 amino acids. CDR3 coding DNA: TGTGCCTGGAGTGGAGACAGGGGGCTTTTGGATACGCAGTATTTT. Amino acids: CAWSGDRGLLDTQYF.

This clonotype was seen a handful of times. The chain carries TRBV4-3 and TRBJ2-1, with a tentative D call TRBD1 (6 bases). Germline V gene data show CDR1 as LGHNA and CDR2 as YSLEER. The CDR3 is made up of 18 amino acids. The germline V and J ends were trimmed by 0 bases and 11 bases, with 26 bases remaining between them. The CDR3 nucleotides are TGCGCCAGCAGCCAAGATCATTGGCAGGGGAGTAAGATAGCCCAGCAGTTCTTC. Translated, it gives CASSQDHWQGSKIAQQFF.

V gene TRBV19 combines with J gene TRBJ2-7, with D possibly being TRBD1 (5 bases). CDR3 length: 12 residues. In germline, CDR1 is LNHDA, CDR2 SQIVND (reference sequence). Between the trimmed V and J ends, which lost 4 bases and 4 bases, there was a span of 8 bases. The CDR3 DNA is TGTGCCAGTAGTACAGGGCGGTACGAGCAGTACTTC. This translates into CASSTGRYEQYF.

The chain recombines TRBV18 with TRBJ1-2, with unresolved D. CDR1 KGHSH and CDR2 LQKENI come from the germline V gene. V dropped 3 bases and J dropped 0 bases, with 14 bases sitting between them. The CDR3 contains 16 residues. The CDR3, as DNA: TGTGCCAGCTCACCGCGCCGCGAGGCAGCTAACTATGGCTACACCTTC. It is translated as CASSPRREAANYGYTF.